This TCR beta chain was retrieved from a study of control samples from healthy donors and cancer patients. The length of the CDR3 is 16 residues. Germline loops: CDR1 MNHEY, CDR2 SMNVEV (reference sequence). With V trimmed by 4 bases and J by 3 bases, 12 bases remained unmatched. Profiling relied on immunoSEQ multiplex PCR, and the TCRdb table lists in-frame clones only, not all of them. The sample has over 85,000 clones; under 95% are singletons. This TCR derives from a woman aged 18-29 years in good health. The chain couples TRBV27 to TRBJ2-7; 7 nucleotides agree with TRBD1. The sequencing input was blood. CDR3 sequence (DNA): TGTGCCAGCAGTTCTTACCAGGGGGTGACTTTCTACGAGCAGTACTTC. It translates to CASSSYQGVTFYEQYF.